This TCR beta chain was sequenced for a study of vaccination effects on CD4 cells after COVID-19. Study-level findings and limits: Sampling in the study covered few convalescent patients and included no early post-infection timepoints. After vaccination of healthy people, only 1 of 255 vaccine-induced clones cross-reacted with common cold coronaviruses. By a late point after vaccination, infection- and vaccine-induced clones had shrunk markedly through clonal contraction.

Germline CDR1 ENHRY, CDR2 SYGVKD. The CDR3 extends over 18 amino acids. V shed 2 bases and J shed 0 bases, with 17 bases lying between them. Sequencing used immunoSEQ multiplex PCR; TCRdb keeps in-frame clones, though not all of them. Among about 73,000 clones listed, 78% were seen once. Comment on this clone: The antigen is undetermined.

Antigen-specific CD4+ T cells were expanded with viral peptide pools in the ViraFEST assay before sequencing. Investigators separated out CD4+ T cells once about eleven days of culture had passed. Vaccinees lacked prior SARS-CoV-2 infection and tested negative for nucleocapsid antibodies. Cultures used 2.1 million or so PBMC per well, approximately 10 IU/ml IL-2 and around 10 ug/ml peptides. The sample in question was CD4+ T cells from PBMCs cultured with SARS-CoV-2 spike peptides, obtained before COVID-19 vaccination. The receptor's source is a human donor who received a COVID-19 vaccine. The V gene is TRBV10-3, the J gene TRBJ1-5; TRBD1 might be the D (6 bases). For the CDR3, the DNA is TGTGCCATCAGTGAGCGGTTCCAAGGGGGAAATAGCAATCAGCCCCAGCATTTT. Protein: CAISERFQGGNSNQPQHF.